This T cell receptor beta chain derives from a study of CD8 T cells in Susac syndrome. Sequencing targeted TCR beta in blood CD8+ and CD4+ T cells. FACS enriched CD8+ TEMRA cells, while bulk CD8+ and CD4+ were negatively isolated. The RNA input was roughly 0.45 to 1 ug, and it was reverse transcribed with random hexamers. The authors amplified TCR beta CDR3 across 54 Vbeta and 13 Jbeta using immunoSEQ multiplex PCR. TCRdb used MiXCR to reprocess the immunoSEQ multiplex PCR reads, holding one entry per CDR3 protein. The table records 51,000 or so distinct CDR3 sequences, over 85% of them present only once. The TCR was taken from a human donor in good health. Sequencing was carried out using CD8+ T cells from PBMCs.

The CDR3 nucleotides read TGTGCCAGCAGTCCCCGACAGGGTACGAGCTCCTACGAGCAGTACTTC. Its protein is CASSPRQGTSSYEQYF. The rearrangement uses TRBV27 and TRBJ2-7; 7 bases align to TRBD1. The V and J ends lost 5 bases and 0 bases, in that order; junction bases with no gene match: 10. CDR1 MNHEY and CDR2 SMNVEV come from the germline V gene (reference sequence). CDR3 length: 16 amino acids.